This T cell receptor (delta chain) stems from a study of gamma-delta chains in newborns, infants, children (dated by TCRdb to the late 2010s). Concerning the study at large: According to the title of the study, polyclonal expansion of innate gammadelta T cells immediately after birth is driven by microbial exposure. The study investigated how microbial exposure shaped innate gammadelta T cell populations in human newborns immediately after birth.

Points on this clone: Its antigen has not been determined. Per-base qualities were not stored, and no clone one base away is much larger.

Sequencing used an Illumina MiSeq. TCRdb called clones anew from the public reads via CATT; matching DNA rows were later pooled. This sample holds roughly 7,400 delta-chain clones; 0.5% to 0.8% were observed only once. The ten largest clones add up to around 16% of the sample. This TCR was sampled from a child who was a newborn, infant or young child, either healthy, febrile or measles-vaccinated (not recorded which). What was sequenced was blood.

The nucleotides are TGTGCCTGTGACATACTGGGGGCCCACTCCTGGGACACCCGACAGATGTTTTTC. The translation is CACDILGAHSWDTRQMFF. The chain employs TRDV2 and TRDJ3, and 8 bases in between align with TRDD3. The germline V gene encodes CDR1 GEAIGNYY and CDR2 EKD. V and J are trimmed by 2 bases and 0 bases, and the gene matches miss 5 bases of the junction. Inclusive of the bounding cysteine and phenylalanine, the CDR3 is 18 residues long. Here the CDR3 DNA is all that survives: 54 bases in frame from base 1.